What follows is one TCR beta chain and its context. Germline and junction disagree at one end, which may indicate a read error. The data stem from a study of CD8 T cells in Susac syndrome. It was with random hexamers that 0.5 to 1 ug RNA was reverse transcribed. Amplification of TCR beta CDR3 was carried out by immunoSEQ multiplex PCR, which covered 54 Vbeta and 13 Jbeta segments. MiXCR, applied by TCRdb to the immunoSEQ multiplex PCR reads, yields one record per CDR3 protein. This table holds 250,000 to 350,000 distinct CDR3 sequences, 85% found once. Sequencing of TCR beta drew on CD8+ and CD4+ T cells from blood. The multiple sclerosis controls were treatment-naive patients affected by stable or active relapsing-remitting disease. The authors negatively isolated CD8+ and CD4+ T cells and FACS-enriched TEMRA cells. This TCR was recovered from a human donor with multiple sclerosis. The sequencing input was CD8+ T cells from PBMCs.

The CDR3 protein is CASSRQLAAHIDAQYF. The CDR3 bases are TGTGCCAGCAGTCGTCAACTAGCGGCACACATAGATGCGCAGTATTTT. The rearrangement uses TRBV28 and TRBJ2-3, with TRBD2 identical over 8 bases. CDR1 and CDR2 from the germline V gene are MDHEN and SYDVKM. This CDR3 spans 16 amino acids.